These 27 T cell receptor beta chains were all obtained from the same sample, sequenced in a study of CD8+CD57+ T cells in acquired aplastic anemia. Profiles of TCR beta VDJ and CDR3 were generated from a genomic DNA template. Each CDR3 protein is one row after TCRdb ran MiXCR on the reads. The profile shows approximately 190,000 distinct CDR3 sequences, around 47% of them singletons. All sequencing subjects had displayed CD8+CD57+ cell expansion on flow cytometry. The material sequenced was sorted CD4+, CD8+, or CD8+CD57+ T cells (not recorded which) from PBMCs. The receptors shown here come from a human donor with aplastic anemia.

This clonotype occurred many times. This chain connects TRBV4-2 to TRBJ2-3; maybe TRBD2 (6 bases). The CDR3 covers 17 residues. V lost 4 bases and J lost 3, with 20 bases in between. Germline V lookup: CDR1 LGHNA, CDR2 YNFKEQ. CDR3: CASSRDGGIRRTDTQYF. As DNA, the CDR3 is TGTGCCAGCAGCCGGGACGGAGGGATCCGAAGAACAGATACGCAGTATTTT.

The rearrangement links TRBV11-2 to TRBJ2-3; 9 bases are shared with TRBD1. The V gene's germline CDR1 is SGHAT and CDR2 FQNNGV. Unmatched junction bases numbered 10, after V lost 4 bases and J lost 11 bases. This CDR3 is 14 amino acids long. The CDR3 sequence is CASSSTTGQGVQYF. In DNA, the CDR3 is TGTGCCAGCAGCTCGACTACGGGACAGGGCGTGCAGTATTTT. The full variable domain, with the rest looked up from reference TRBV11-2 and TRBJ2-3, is EAGVAQSPRYKIIEKRQSVAFWCNPISGHATLYWYQQILGQGPKLLIQFQNNGVVDDSQLPKDRFSAERLKGVDSTLKIQPAKLEDSAVYLCASSSTTGQGVQYFGPGTRLTVL.

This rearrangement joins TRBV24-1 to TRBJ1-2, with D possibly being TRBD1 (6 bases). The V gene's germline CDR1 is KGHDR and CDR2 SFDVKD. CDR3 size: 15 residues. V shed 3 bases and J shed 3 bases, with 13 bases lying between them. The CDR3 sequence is CATSDGRGKDYGYTF. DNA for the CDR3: TGTGCCACCAGTGATGGCAGGGGTAAGGACTATGGCTACACCTTC.

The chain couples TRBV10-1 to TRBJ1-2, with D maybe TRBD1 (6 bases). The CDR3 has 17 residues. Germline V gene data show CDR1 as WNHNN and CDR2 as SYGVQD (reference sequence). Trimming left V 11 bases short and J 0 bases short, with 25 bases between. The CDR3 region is CAPRGLQLCFTNYGYTF. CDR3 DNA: TGCGCCCCCAGGGGTTTACAGCTCTGTTTCACTAACTATGGCTACACCTTC.

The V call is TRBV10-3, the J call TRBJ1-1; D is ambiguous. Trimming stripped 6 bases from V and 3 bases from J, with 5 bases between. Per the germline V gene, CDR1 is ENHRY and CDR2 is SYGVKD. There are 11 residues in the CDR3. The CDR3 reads CAIRRDTEAFF. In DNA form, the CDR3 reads TGTGCCATCAGGAGGGACACTGAAGCTTTCTTT.

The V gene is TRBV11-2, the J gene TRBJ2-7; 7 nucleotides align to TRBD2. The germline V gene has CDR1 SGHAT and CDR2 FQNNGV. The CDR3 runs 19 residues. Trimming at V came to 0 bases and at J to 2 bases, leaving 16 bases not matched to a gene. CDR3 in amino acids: CASSLEEGFPRGVAYEQYF. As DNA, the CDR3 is TGTGCCAGCAGCTTAGAAGAGGGATTCCCACGGGGGGTTGCCTACGAGCAGTACTTC. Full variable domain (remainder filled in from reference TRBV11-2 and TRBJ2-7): EAGVAQSPRYKIIEKRQSVAFWCNPISGHATLYWYQQILGQGPKLLIQFQNNGVVDDSQLPKDRFSAERLKGVDSTLKIQPAKLEDSAVYLCASSLEEGFPRGVAYEQYFGPGTRLTVT.

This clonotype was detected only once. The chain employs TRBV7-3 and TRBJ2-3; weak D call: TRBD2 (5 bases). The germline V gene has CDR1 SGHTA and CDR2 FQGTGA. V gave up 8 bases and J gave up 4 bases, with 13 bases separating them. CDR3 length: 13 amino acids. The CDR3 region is CASGVGSSDTQYF. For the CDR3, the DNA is TGTGCCAGCGGTGTAGGGAGTTCAGATACGCAGTATTTT.

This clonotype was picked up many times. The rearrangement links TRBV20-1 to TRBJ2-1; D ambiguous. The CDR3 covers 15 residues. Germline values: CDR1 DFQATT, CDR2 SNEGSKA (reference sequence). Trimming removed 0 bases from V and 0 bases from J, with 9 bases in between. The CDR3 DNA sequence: TGCAGTGCTAGAGATCTGCGGTTCTCCTACAATGAGCAGTTCTTC. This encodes CSARDLRFSYNEQFF.

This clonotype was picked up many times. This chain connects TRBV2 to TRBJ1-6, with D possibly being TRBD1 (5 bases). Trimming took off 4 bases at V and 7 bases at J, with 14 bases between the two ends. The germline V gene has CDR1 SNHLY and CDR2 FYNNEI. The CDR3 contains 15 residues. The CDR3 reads CASSGGGFANSPLHF. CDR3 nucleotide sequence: TGTGCCAGCAGTGGGGGGGGTTTCGCCAATTCACCCCTCCACTTT.

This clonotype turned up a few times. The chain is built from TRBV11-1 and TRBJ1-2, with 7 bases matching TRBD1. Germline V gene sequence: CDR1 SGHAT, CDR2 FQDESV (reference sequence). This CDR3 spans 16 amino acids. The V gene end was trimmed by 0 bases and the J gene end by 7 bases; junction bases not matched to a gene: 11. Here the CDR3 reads CASSLAGRGRESGYTF. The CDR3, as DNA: TGTGCCAGCAGCTTAGCGGGAAGGGGGCGAGAGTCTGGCTACACCTTC. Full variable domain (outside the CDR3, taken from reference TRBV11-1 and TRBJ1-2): EAEVAQSPRYKITEKSQAVAFWCDPISGHATLYWYRQILGQGPELLVQFQDESVVDDSQLPKDRFSAERLKGVDSTLKIQPAELGDSAMYLCASSLAGRGRESGYTFGSGTRLTVV.

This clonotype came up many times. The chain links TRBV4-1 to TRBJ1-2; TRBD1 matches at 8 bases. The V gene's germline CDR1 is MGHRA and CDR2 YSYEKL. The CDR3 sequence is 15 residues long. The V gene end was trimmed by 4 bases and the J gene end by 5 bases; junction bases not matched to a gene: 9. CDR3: CASSPNPGQAYGYTF. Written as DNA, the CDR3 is TGCGCCAGCAGCCCGAACCCGGGACAGGCGTATGGCTACACCTTC.

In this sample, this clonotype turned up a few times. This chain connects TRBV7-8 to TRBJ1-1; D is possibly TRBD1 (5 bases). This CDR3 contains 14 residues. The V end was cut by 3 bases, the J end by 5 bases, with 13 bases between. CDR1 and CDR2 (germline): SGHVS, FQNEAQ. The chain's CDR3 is CASSLAGAGTEAFF. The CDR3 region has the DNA TGTGCCAGCAGCTTGGCTGGAGCAGGGACTGAAGCTTTCTTT.

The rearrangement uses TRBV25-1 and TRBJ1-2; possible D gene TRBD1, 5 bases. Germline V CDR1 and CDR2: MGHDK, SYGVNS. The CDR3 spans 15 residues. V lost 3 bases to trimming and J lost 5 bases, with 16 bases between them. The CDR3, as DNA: TGTGCCAGCAGTGAGGTTCGGGGGAGACCTTATGGCTACACCTTC. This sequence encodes CASSEVRGRPYGYTF.

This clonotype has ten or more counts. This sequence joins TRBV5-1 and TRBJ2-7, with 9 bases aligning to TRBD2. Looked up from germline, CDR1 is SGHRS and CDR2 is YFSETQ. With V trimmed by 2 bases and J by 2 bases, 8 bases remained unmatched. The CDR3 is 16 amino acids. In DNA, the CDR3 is TGCGCCAGCAGCTTACCGGGACTAGCTTCCCCCTACGAGCAGTACTTC. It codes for CASSLPGLASPYEQYF.

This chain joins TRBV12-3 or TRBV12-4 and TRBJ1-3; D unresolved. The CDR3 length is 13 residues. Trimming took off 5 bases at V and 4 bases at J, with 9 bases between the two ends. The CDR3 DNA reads TGTGCCAGCAGTACATATGACGGAAACACCATATATTTT. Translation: CASSTYDGNTIYF.

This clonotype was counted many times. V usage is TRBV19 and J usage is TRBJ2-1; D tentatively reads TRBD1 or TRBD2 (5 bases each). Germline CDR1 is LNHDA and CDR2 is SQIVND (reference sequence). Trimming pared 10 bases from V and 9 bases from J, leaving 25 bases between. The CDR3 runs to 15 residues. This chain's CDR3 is CATNSGTTSWGEQFF. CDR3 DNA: TGTGCCACCAACTCCGGGACGACGAGTTGGGGTGAGCAGTTCTTC.

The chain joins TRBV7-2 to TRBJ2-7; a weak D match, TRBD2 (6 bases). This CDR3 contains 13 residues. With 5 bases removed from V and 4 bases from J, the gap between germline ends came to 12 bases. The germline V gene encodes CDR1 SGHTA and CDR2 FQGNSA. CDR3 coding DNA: TGTGCCAGCAGCGCGGGATGTGTTTACGAGCAGTACTTC. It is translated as CASSAGCVYEQYF.

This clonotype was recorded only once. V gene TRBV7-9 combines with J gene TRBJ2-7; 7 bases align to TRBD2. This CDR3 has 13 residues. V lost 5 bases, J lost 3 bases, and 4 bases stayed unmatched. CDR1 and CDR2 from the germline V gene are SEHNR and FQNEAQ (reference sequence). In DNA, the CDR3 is TGTGCCAGCAGCCACAGCGGGAACTACGAGCAGTACTTC. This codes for CASSHSGNYEQYF. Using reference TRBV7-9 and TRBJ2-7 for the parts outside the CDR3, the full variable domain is DTGVSQNPRHKITKRGQNVTFRCDPISEHNRLYWYRQTLGQGPEFLTYFQNEAQLEKSRLLSDRFSAERPKGSFSTLEIQRTEQGDSAMYLCASSHSGNYEQYFGPGTRLTVT.

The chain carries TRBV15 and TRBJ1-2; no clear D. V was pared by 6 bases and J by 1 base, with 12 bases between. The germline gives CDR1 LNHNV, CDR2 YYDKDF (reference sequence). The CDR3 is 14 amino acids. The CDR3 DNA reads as TGTGCCACCAGAGGACCAGCCAATAACTATGGCTACACCTTC. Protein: CATRGPANNYGYTF.

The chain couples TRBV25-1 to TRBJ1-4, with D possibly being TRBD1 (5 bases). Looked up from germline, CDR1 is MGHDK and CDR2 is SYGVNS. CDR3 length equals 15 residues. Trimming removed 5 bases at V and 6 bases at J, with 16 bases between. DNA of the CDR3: TGTGCCAGCAGTCCCATTGGGACGGTGGATGAAAAACTGTTTTTT. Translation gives CASSPIGTVDEKLFF.

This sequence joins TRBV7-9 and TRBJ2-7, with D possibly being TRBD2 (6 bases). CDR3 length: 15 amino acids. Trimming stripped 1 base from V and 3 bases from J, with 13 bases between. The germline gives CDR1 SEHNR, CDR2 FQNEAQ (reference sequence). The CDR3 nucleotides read TGTGCCAGCAGCTTAGAGGAGGGGCTACGCTACGAGCAGTACTTC. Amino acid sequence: CASSLEEGLRYEQYF.

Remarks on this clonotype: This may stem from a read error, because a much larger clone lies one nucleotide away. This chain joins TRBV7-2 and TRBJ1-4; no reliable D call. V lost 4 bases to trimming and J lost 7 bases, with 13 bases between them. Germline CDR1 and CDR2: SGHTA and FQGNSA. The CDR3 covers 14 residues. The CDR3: CASSSRGASEKLFF. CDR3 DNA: TGTGCCAGCAGCTCGCGGGGAGCGAGTGAAAAACTGTTTTTT. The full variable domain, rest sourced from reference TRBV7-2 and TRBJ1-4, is GAGVSQSPSNKVTEKGKDVELRCDPISGHTALYWYRQSLGQGLEFLIYFQGNSAPDKSGLPSDRFSAERTGGSVSTLTIQRTQQEDSAVYLCASSSRGASEKLFFGSGTQLSVL.

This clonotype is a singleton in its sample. CDR3 protein: CASSDSGNTIYF. In DNA, the CDR3 is TGTGCCAGCAGTGACAGTGGAAACACCATATATTTT. V is TRBV9 and J is TRBJ1-3; a possible D gene is TRBD1 (5 bases). This CDR3 contains 12 residues. The V gene lost 5 bases and the J gene lost 3 bases, with 6 bases spanning the gap. Germline V gene lookup returns CDR1 SGDLS and CDR2 YYNGEE.

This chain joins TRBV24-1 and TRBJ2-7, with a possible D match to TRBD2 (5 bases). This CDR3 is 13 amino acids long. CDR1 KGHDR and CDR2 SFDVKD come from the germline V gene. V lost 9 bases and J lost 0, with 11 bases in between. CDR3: CATQADSSYEQYF. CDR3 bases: TGTGCCACCCAAGCGGATTCCTCCTACGAGCAGTACTTC.

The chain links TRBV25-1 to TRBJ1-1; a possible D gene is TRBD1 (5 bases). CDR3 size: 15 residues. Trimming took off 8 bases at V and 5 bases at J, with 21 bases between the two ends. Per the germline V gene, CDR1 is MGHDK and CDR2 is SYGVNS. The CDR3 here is CASSLGADGKTEAFF. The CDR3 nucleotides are TGTGCCAGCTCCCTAGGGGCCGATGGGAAGACTGAAGCTTTCTTT.

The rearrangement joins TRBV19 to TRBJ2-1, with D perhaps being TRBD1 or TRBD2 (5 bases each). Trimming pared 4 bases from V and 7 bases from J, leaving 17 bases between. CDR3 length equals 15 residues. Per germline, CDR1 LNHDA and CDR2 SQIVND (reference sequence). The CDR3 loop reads CASSTTGTGWNEQFF. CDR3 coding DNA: TGTGCCAGTAGTACAACCGGGACGGGATGGAATGAGCAGTTCTTC.

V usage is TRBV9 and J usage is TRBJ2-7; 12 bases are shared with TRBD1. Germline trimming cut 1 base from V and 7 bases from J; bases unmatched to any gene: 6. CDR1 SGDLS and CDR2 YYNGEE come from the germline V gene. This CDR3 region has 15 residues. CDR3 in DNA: TGTGCCAGCAGCGTAACGGGACAGGGGGCGGGGGAGCAGTACTTC. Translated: CASSVTGQGAGEQYF.